The present TCR beta chain was sequenced within a study of preoperative IRX-2 immunotherapy in early breast cancer. Germline values: CDR1 SGHNT, CDR2 YENEEA. V shed 3 bases and J 1 base; nucleotides not matched to a gene: 2. This CDR3 spans 14 amino acids. The treatment denotes: preoperative locoregional IRX-2 cytokine immunotherapy. Only in-frame clones appear in the TCRdb table, and some are missing; sequencing was by immunoSEQ multiplex PCR. The sample records 34,000 or so clones, about four fifths being singletons. The chain uses TRBV11-3 and TRBJ2-5, with 7 bases fitting TRBD1. This clonotype originated in a human donor with breast cancer. The sample consisted of lymph node tissue, taken from a patient treated with IRX-2 immunotherapy. CDR3 residues: CASSFDRAQETQYF. Here the CDR3 DNA reads TGTGCCAGCAGCTTCGACAGGGCCCAAGAGACCCAGTACTTC. The entire variable domain, with the rest obtained from reference TRBV11-3 and TRBJ2-5, is as follows: EAGVVQSPRYKIIEKKQPVAFWCNPISGHNTLYWYLQNLGQGPELLIRYENEEAVDDSQLPKDRFSAERLKGVDSTLKIQPAELGDSAVYLCASSFDRAQETQYFGPGTRLLVL.